This T cell receptor beta chain was captured in a study of graft-versus-host responses after intestinal transplantation. The wider study: All recipients were given anti-thymocyte globulin induction, and tacrolimus and steroids were then administered for about three years. Whole-study findings and limits: Marrow from the recipient contained GvH clones, some of which had appeared first in ileum or blood.

The CDR3 has 14 amino acids. Between the trimmed V and J ends, which lost 5 bases and 5 bases, there was a span of 12 bases. Germline V gives CDR1 KGHSH, CDR2 LQKENI. In regard to this clone: Its specificity is unknown.

TCRdb's copy holds only in-frame clones and misses some; the assay was immunoSEQ multiplex PCR. The sample consists of 38,000 or so clones, around 95% of them appearing once. This receptor was taken from a human donor who was the organ donor for an intestinal transplant. V usage is TRBV18 and J usage is TRBJ2-2, with D uncertain. The sample was unstimulated CD8+ T cells sorted from spleen or lymph node cells, taken before transplant. CDR3 sequence: CASSERAWTGELFF. CDR3 nucleotides: TGTGCCAGCTCAGAAAGGGCGTGGACCGGGGAGCTGTTTTTT.